This T cell receptor beta chain is from a study of control samples from healthy donors and cancer patients. Using immunoSEQ multiplex PCR, the repertoire was profiled, and TCRdb retains in-frame clones only, with some absent. The sample lists 150,000 or so clones; roughly nine tenths were seen once. This clone was recorded only once. This TCR came from a man aged 18-30 years in good health. The sample was blood.

CDR3 protein: CASSTVAASGGARETQYF. The CDR3 DNA is TGTGCCAGTAGTACTGTAGCGGCTAGCGGGGGGGCCAGGGAGACCCAGTACTTC. The chain employs TRBV19 and TRBJ2-5; 12 nucleotides align to TRBD2. CDR1 is LNHDA, CDR2 SQIVND, per germline (reference sequence). The CDR3 is 18 amino acids. The V segment lost 4 bases and the J segment 5 bases; nucleotides outside the gene matches: 14.